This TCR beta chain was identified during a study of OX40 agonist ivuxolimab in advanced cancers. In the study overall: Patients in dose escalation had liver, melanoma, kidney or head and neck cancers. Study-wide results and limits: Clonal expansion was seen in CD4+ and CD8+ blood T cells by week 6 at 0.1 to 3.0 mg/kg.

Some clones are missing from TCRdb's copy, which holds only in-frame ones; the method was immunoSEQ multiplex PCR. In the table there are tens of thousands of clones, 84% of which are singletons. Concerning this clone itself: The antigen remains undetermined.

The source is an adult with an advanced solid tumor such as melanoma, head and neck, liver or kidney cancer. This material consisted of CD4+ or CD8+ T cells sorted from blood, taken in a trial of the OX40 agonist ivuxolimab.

CDR3 in amino acids: CASRTGTGRHEQYF. CDR3 DNA: TGTGCCAGCAGAACCGGGACAGGGAGACACGAGCAGTACTTC. The J gene is TRBJ2-7, the V gene TRBV2; 9 positions match TRBD1. The germline V gene has CDR1 SNHLY and CDR2 FYNNEI. The CDR3 length is 14 residues. Trimming removed 6 bases from V and 5 bases from J; junction bases left unmatched: 8.